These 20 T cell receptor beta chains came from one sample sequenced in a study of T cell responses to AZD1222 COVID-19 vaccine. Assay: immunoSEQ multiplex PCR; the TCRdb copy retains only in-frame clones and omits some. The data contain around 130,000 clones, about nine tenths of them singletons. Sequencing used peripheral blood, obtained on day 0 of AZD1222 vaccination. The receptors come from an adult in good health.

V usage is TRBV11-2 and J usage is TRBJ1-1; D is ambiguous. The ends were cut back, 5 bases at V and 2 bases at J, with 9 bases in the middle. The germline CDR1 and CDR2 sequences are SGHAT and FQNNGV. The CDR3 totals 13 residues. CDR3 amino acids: CASSLGRNTEAFF. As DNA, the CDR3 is TGTGCCAGCAGCCTAGGGCGCAACACTGAAGCTTTCTTT.

The CDR3 sequence is CASAAHASGNTIYF. For the CDR3, the DNA is TGTGCCAGCGCAGCACACGCCTCTGGAAACACCATATATTTT. This chain joins TRBV7-2 and TRBJ1-3; no definite D call. The CDR3 is made up of 14 amino acids. V lost 8 bases, J lost 0 bases, and 11 bases lay in between. Germline CDR1 SGHTA, CDR2 FQGNSA.

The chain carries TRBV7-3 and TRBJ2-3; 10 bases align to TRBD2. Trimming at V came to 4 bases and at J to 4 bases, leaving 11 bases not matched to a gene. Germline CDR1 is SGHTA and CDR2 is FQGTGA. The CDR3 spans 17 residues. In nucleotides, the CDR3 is TGTGCCAGCAGCTCCCCAGCAGCGGGGGGGCGAGCAGATACGCAGTATTTT. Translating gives CASSSPAAGGRADTQYF. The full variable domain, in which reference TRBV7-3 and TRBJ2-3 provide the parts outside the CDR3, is GAGVSQTPSNKVTEKGKYVELRCDPISGHTALYWYRQSLGQGPEFLIYFQGTGAADDSGLPNDRFFAVRPEGSVSTLKIQRTERGDSAVYLCASSSPAAGGRADTQYFGPGTRLTVL.

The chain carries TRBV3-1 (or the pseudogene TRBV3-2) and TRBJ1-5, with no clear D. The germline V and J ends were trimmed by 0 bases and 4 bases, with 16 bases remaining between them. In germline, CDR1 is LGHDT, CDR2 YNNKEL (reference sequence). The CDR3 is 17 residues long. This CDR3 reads CASSQESGRAWNQPQHF. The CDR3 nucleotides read TGTGCCAGCAGCCAAGAATCGGGTAGGGCGTGGAATCAGCCCCAGCATTTT.

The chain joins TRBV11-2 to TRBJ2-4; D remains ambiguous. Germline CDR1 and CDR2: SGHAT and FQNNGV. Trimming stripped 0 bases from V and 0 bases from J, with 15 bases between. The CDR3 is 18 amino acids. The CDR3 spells CASSLDLVTVLAKNIQYF. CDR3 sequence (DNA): TGTGCCAGCAGCTTAGATCTCGTAACAGTGCTAGCCAAAAACATTCAGTACTTC.

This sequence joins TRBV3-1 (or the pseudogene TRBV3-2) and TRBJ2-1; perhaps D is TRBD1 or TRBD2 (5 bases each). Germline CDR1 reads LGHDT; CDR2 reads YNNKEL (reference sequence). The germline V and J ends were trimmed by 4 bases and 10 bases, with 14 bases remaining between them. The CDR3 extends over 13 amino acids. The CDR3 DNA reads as TGTGCCAGCAGCCGGGACGTAAGGTCGGAGCAGTTCTTC. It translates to CASSRDVRSEQFF.

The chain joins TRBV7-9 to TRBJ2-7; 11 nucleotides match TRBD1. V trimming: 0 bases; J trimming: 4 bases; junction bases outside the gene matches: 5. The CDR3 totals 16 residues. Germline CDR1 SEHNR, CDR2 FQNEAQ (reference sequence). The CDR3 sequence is CASSLASGTGGYEQYF. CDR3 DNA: TGTGCCAGCAGCTTAGCAAGCGGGACAGGGGGGTACGAGCAGTACTTC.

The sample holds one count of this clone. This chain's CDR3 is CASSQGGGAGDTQYF. DNA for the CDR3: TGTGCCAGCAGCCAAGGCGGGGGGGCCGGAGATACGCAGTATTTT. V gene TRBV3-1 (or the pseudogene TRBV3-2) combines with J gene TRBJ2-3; 9 positions agree with TRBD2. Looked up from germline, CDR1 is LGHDT and CDR2 is YNNKEL (reference sequence). V trimming: 1 base; J trimming: 5 bases; junction bases outside the gene matches: 4. The CDR3 covers 15 residues.

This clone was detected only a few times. In DNA form, the CDR3 reads TGTGCCAGCAGCTCGAAGGGTCAATACTCACCCCTCCACTTT. Protein sequence: CASSSKGQYSPLHF. The V and J genes are TRBV3-1 (or the pseudogene TRBV3-2) and TRBJ1-6, with unresolved D. The CDR3 length is 14 residues. The V end lost 5 bases, the J end lost 10 bases, and 15 bases lay between the germline ends. The germline CDR1 and CDR2 sequences are LGHDT and YNNKEL (reference sequence).

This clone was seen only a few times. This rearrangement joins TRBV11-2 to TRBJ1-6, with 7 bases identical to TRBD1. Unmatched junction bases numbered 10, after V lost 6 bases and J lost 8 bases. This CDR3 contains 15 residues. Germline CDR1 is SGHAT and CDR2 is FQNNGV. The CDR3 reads CASRQLTGRDSPLHF. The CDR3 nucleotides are TGTGCCAGCAGGCAACTGACAGGGAGGGATTCACCCCTCCACTTT.

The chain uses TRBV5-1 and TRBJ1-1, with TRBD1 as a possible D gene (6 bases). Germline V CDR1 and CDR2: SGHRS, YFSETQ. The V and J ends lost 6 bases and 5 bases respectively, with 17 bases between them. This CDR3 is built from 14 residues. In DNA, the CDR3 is TGCGCCAGCACTGGCGTCACAGGGAGGACTGAAGCTTTCTTT. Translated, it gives CASTGVTGRTEAFF.

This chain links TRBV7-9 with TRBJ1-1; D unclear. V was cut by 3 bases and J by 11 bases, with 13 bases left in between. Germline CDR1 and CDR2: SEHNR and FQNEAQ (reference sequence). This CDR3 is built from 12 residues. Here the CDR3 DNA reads TGTGCCAGCAGCTTTGGTTTGGGATATGCTTTCTTT. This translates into CASSFGLGYAFF. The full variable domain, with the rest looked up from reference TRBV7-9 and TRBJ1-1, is DTGVSQNPRHKITKRGQNVTFRCDPISEHNRLYWYRQTLGQGPEFLTYFQNEAQLEKSRLLSDRFSAERPKGSFSTLEIQRTEQGDSAMYLCASSFGLGYAFFGQGTRLTVV.

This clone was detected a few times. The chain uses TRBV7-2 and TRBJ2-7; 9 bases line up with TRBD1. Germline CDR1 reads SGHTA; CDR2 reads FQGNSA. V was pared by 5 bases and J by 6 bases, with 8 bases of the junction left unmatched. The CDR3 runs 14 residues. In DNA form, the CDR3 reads TGTGCCAGCAGCCTCGACAGGGGGTATGGCGAGCAGTACTTC. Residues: CASSLDRGYGEQYF.

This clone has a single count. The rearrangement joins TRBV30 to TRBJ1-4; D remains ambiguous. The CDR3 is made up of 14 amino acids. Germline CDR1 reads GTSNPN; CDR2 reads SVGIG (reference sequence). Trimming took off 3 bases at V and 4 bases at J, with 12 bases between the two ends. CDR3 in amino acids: CAWRLGRLNEKLFF. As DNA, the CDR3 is TGTGCCTGGAGGCTCGGCCGCCTTAATGAAAAACTGTTTTTT.

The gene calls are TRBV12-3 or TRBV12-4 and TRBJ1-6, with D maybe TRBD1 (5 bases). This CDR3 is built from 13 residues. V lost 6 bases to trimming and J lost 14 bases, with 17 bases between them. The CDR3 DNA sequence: TGTGCCAGCAGCCAAGACAGTGGGGGGACCCTCCACTTT. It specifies CASSQDSGGTLHF.

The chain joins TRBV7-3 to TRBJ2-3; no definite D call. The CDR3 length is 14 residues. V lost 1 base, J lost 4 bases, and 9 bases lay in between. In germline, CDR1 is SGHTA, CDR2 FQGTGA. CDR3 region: CASSLKLGSDTQYF. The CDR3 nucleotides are TGTGCCAGCAGCTTAAAGTTAGGGTCAGATACGCAGTATTTT.

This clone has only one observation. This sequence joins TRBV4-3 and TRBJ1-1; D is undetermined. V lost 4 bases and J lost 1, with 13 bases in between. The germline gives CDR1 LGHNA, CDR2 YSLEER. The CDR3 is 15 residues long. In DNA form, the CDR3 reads TGCGCCAGCAGCCTAGGAAATTCGGCGAACACTGAAGCTTTCTTT. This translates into CASSLGNSANTEAFF.

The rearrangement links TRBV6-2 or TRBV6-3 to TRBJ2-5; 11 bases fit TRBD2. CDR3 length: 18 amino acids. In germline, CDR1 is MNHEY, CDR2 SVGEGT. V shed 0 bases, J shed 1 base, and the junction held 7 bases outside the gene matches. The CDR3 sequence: CASSYSTSGGRIQETQYF. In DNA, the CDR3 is TGTGCCAGCAGTTACTCAACTAGCGGGGGTAGAATCCAAGAGACCCAGTACTTC.

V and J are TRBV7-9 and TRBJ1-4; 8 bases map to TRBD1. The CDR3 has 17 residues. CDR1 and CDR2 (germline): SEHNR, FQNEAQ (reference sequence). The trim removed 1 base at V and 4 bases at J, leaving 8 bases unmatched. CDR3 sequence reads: CASSLGTGLHFNEKLFF. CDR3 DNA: TGTGCCAGCAGCTTAGGGACAGGGCTTCATTTTAATGAAAAACTGTTTTTT.

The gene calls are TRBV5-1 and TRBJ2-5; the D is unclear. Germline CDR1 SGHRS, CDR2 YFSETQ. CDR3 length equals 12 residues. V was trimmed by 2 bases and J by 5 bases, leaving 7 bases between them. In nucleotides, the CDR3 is TGCGCCAGCAGCTTAACGTTGGAGACCCAGTACTTC. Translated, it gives CASSLTLETQYF.